This T cell receptor (beta chain) was sequenced during a study of shared clonotypes between healthy human individuals. It was CD45RO-negative cells, positively selected for CCR7, that made up naive CD8 cells, with terminally differentiated effector memory CD45RA+ cells excluded. The CDR3 consists of 15 residues. V was pared by 3 bases and J by 3 bases, with 15 bases between. In germline, CDR1 is SGHDN, CDR2 FVKESK. Clones were read by immunoSEQ multiplex PCR, and TCRdb kept only the in-frame ones, dropping some. This table holds 560,000 or so clones, 90% to 97% found once. Sequenced sample: naive CD8+ T cells sorted from blood. The clonotype comes from a woman aged 25 to 39 in good health. The V gene is TRBV14, the J gene TRBJ2-7, with no clear D. CDR3 DNA sequence: TGTGCCAGCAGCCAGGGGTCCAGTTTAGTCTACGAGCAGTACTTC. Encoded protein: CASSQGSSLVYEQYF.